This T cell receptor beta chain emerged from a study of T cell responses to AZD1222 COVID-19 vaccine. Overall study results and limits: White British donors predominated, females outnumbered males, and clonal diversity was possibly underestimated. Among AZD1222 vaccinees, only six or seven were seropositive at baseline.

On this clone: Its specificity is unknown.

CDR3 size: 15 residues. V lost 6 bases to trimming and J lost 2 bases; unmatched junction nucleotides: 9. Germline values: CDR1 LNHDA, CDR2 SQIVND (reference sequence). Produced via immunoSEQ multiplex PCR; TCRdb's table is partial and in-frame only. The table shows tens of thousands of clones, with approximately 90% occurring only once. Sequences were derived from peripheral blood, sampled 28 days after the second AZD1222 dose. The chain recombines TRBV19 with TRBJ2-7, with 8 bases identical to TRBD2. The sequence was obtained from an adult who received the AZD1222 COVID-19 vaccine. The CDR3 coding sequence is TGTGCCAGTAGCCCCGGGAGCGGGGGTACCTACGAGCAGTACTTC. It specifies CASSPGSGGTYEQYF.